The text below deals with one TCR beta chain. Its antigen remains unidentified. Sequencing was performed with immunoSEQ multiplex PCR; in TCRdb, only in-frame clones are kept and a portion is missing. The sample carries about 80,000 clones, roughly 86% recorded once. The V and J ends lost 7 bases and 5 bases respectively, with 12 bases between them. This CDR3 has 13 residues. The germline CDR1 and CDR2 sequences are MNHNS and SASEGT. This sample stems from a study of OX40 agonist ivuxolimab in advanced cancers. Study conclusions and caveats: The study did not work out the antigen specificity of the expanded peripheral T cells.

This receptor was identified in an adult with an advanced solid tumor such as melanoma, head and neck, liver or kidney cancer. The gene calls are TRBV6-1 and TRBJ2-4, with a weak D call TRBD1 (6 bases). Sequences were derived from CD4+ or CD8+ T cells sorted from blood, sampled in a trial of the OX40 agonist ivuxolimab. The CDR3 loop reads CASTRTAENIQYF. The DNA of the CDR3 is TGTGCCAGCACAAGGACAGCGGAAAACATTCAGTACTTC.